These T cell receptor beta chains were read from a single sample in a study of cytomegalovirus exposure and HLA in healthy donors. Profiling relied on immunoSEQ multiplex PCR, and the TCRdb table lists in-frame clones only, not all of them. The sample holds about 250,000 clones; more than 55% are singletons and the top ten take under 3%. The sample comprised PBMCs. Source of these receptors: a female donor in good health and CMV-seronegative. CDR3s include the opening cysteine and the closing phenylalanine or tryptophan. A D gene is named only where the DNA matches it firmly. For some rows the clone size is stated as once, few or many, or as a class when expanded; others skip it.

V gene: TRBV6-1
D gene: .
J gene: TRBJ2-7
clone size: .
CDR3 DNA: TGTGCCAGCACAGGCTACGAGCAGTACTTC
CDR3 protein: CASTGYEQYF

V gene: TRBV5-6
D gene: .
J gene: TRBJ2-5
clone size: .
CDR3 DNA: TGTGCCAGCAGCTTGGCGGCAGGGCGAGAGACCCAGTACTTC
CDR3 protein: CASSLAAGRETQYF

V gene: TRBV18
D gene: .
J gene: TRBJ2-2
clone size: .
CDR3 DNA: TGTGCCAGCTCACCGCGGGGGCGCGTTGGGGAGCTGTTTTTT
CDR3 protein: CASSPRGRVGELFF

V gene: TRBV5-4
D gene: .
J gene: TRBJ2-7
clone size: .
CDR3 DNA: TGTGCCAGCAGCAGCAGCGACAGGATGTACGAGCAGTACTTC
CDR3 protein: CASSSSDRMYEQYF

V gene: TRBV7-9
D gene: TRBD1
J gene: TRBJ1-3
clone size: few
CDR3 DNA: TGTGCCAGCAGCTTTCCGGGACAGGGGCGAAACACCATATATTTT
CDR3 protein: CASSFPGQGRNTIYF

V gene: TRBV5-5
D gene: TRBD1
J gene: TRBJ2-7
clone size: .
CDR3 DNA: TGTGCCAGCAGCCCCCCGGGGGCAGGGGGCAGCTCCTACGAGCAGTACTTC
CDR3 protein: CASSPPGAGGSSYEQYF

V gene: TRBV2
D gene: .
J gene: TRBJ2-5
clone size: few
CDR3 DNA: TGTGCCAGCAGCCCCACTGCTGGGACCCAGTACTTC
CDR3 protein: CASSPTAGTQYF

V gene: TRBV28
D gene: TRBD1
J gene: TRBJ1-5
clone size: .
CDR3 DNA: TGTGCCAGCAGTTTCCTCTCCGGGACAGGGGTAGGGGGCAATCAGCCCCAGCATTTT
CDR3 protein: CASSFLSGTGVGGNQPQHF

V gene: TRBV29-1
D gene: .
J gene: TRBJ2-5
clone size: .
CDR3 DNA: TGCAGCGTCCCCGACAGGAGCCAAGAGACCCAGTACTTC
CDR3 protein: CSVPDRSQETQYF

V gene: TRBV19
D gene: .
J gene: TRBJ2-3
clone size: .
CDR3 DNA: TGTGCCAGTAGCTCACCCTGGAGGTTTTCCGCCACAGATACGCAGTATTTT
CDR3 protein: CASSSPWRFSATDTQYF

V gene: TRBV10-1
D gene: TRBD1
J gene: TRBJ2-1
clone size: .
CDR3 DNA: TGCGCCAGCAGCAGGGGGCGGACCTCCAATGAGCAGTTCTTC
CDR3 protein: CASSRGRTSNEQFF

V gene: TRBV6-1
D gene: .
J gene: TRBJ2-7
clone size: .
CDR3 DNA: TGTGCCACCTACCCACAGGACGGCTACGAGCAGTACTTC
CDR3 protein: CATYPQDGYEQYF

V gene: TRBV15
D gene: TRBD1
J gene: TRBJ2-2
clone size: .
CDR3 DNA: TGTGCCACCAGCAGAGGACAGACAGGGGTAAATCCCGGGGAGCTGTTTTTT
CDR3 protein: CATSRGQTGVNPGELFF

V gene: TRBV5-4
D gene: TRBD2
J gene: TRBJ2-7
clone size: few
CDR3 DNA: TGTGCCAGCAGCCATTCTAGCGGGAAAGCTACGAGGCAGTACTTC
CDR3 protein: CASSHSSGKATRQYF

V gene: TRBV9
D gene: .
J gene: TRBJ2-5
clone size: .
CDR3 DNA: TGTGCCAGCAGCCGGGGGCAGGGGGTGGAGACCCAGTACTTC
CDR3 protein: CASSRGQGVETQYF

V gene: TRBV27
D gene: .
J gene: TRBJ1-1
clone size: once
CDR3 DNA: TGTGCCAGCAGTTTGGGGGGGGTTCTGACTGAAGCTTTCTTT
CDR3 protein: CASSLGGVLTEAFF

V gene: TRBV7-2
D gene: .
J gene: TRBJ2-7
clone size: few
CDR3 DNA: TGTGCCAGCAGCTTAGACGCAGGGCCCTACGAGCAGTACTTC
CDR3 protein: CASSLDAGPYEQYF

V gene: TRBV10-3
D gene: TRBD2
J gene: TRBJ2-3
clone size: .
CDR3 DNA: TGTGCCATCAGCCCCGGGGCGGGAGGCACAGATACGCAGTATTTT
CDR3 protein: CAISPGAGGTDTQYF

V gene: TRBV27
D gene: TRBD1
J gene: TRBJ2-2
clone size: .
CDR3 DNA: TGTGCCAGCAGTTTAGAAGGGACAGCGAACACCGGGGAGCTGTTTTTT
CDR3 protein: CASSLEGTANTGELFF

V gene: TRBV6-5
D gene: TRBD2
J gene: TRBJ2-1
clone size: .
CDR3 DNA: TGTGCCAGCAGACGAGGGACTAGCGGGGCCAATGAGCAGTTCTTC
CDR3 protein: CASRRGTSGANEQFF

V gene: TRBV11-3
D gene: .
J gene: TRBJ2-3
clone size: .
CDR3 DNA: TGTGCCAGCAGCTTAGTTGGACAGCGAGTCGTCACAGATACGCAGTATTTT
CDR3 protein: CASSLVGQRVVTDTQYF

V gene: TRBV9
D gene: .
J gene: TRBJ2-1
clone size: once
CDR3 DNA: TGTGCCAGCAGCGCAGACGGGGGAGAGCAGTTCTTC
CDR3 protein: CASSADGGEQFF

V gene: TRBV5-1
D gene: .
J gene: TRBJ1-5
clone size: .
CDR3 DNA: TGCGCCAGCAGCCCCGGGACAAGCAATCAGCCCCAGCATTTT
CDR3 protein: CASSPGTSNQPQHF

V gene: TRBV11-2
D gene: TRBD1
J gene: TRBJ2-2
clone size: .
CDR3 DNA: TGTGCCAGCAGTCGCAGGCGACAGGGAAACACCGGGGAGCTGTTTTTT
CDR3 protein: CASSRRRQGNTGELFF

V gene: TRBV5-1
D gene: TRBD1
J gene: TRBJ2-5
clone size: .
CDR3 DNA: TGCGCCAGCAGCCAGGACAGGGGAGGAGAGACCCAGTACTTC
CDR3 protein: CASSQDRGGETQYF

V gene: TRBV4-1
D gene: TRBD1
J gene: TRBJ2-7
clone size: few
CDR3 DNA: TGCGCCAGCAGCCACGGACAGGGGGAGGGCGAGCAGTACTTC
CDR3 protein: CASSHGQGEGEQYF

V gene: TRBV15
D gene: .
J gene: TRBJ1-2
clone size: .
CDR3 DNA: TGTGCCACCAGCCACCGACAATCGAATGGCTACACCTTC
CDR3 protein: CATSHRQSNGYTF

V gene: TRBV30
D gene: .
J gene: TRBJ1-5
clone size: .
CDR3 DNA: TGTGCCTGGAGTGATTCGGGAAATCAGCCCCAGCATTTT
CDR3 protein: CAWSDSGNQPQHF

V gene: TRBV7-9
D gene: TRBD1
J gene: TRBJ1-4
clone size: .
CDR3 DNA: TGTGCCAGCAGCTTTAGGGACAGGGGGGATGAAAAACTGTTTTTT
CDR3 protein: CASSFRDRGDEKLFF

V gene: TRBV30
D gene: .
J gene: TRBJ1-1
clone size: .
CDR3 DNA: TGTGCCTGGGGAGGGGAAGCGAGCACGAACACTGAAGCTTTCTTT
CDR3 protein: CAWGGEASTNTEAFF

V gene: TRBV7-8
D gene: .
J gene: TRBJ1-5
clone size: .
CDR3 DNA: TGTGCCAGCAGCTTACGACGGGGGGCCCCCAATCAGCCCCAGCATTTT
CDR3 protein: CASSLRRGAPNQPQHF

V gene: TRBV6-5
D gene: TRBD2
J gene: TRBJ2-7
clone size: .
CDR3 DNA: TGTGCCAGCAGTTACTCTAGCGGGAGATACGAGCAGTACTTC
CDR3 protein: CASSYSSGRYEQYF

V gene: TRBV6-5
D gene: .
J gene: TRBJ1-5
clone size: once
CDR3 DNA: TGTGCCAGCAGTTACTCAGCGGGGATTGGCCAGCCCCAGCATTTT
CDR3 protein: CASSYSAGIGQPQHF

V gene: TRBV2
D gene: TRBD1
J gene: TRBJ1-4
clone size: .
CDR3 DNA: TGTGCCAGCAGTTCCGGGACAGGCGGAAAACTGTTTTTT
CDR3 protein: CASSSGTGGKLFF

V gene: TRBV5-1
D gene: .
J gene: TRBJ2-2
clone size: .
CDR3 DNA: TGCGCCAGCAGGTCCCTAGTTGCCGGGGAGCTGTTTTTT
CDR3 protein: CASRSLVAGELFF

V gene: TRBV5-1
D gene: TRBD2
J gene: TRBJ2-2
clone size: .
CDR3 DNA: TGCGCCAGCAGCTTCCCGACTAGCGGGACGAGCACCGGGGAGCTGTTTTTT
CDR3 protein: CASSFPTSGTSTGELFF

V gene: TRBV9
D gene: TRBD2
J gene: TRBJ2-5
clone size: .
CDR3 DNA: TGTGCCAGCAGCGTTGGGTCGGCGGGAGGTGAGACCCAGTACTTC
CDR3 protein: CASSVGSAGGETQYF

V gene: TRBV19
D gene: .
J gene: TRBJ1-5
clone size: .
CDR3 DNA: TGTGCCAGTAGTATAGATCAACTGGACAACCTGAATCAGCCCCAGCATTTT
CDR3 protein: CASSIDQLDNLNQPQHF

V gene: TRBV28
D gene: TRBD1
J gene: TRBJ1-1
clone size: .
CDR3 DNA: TGTGCCAGCAGTTTATTACCCGGGACAGGGAACACTGAAGCTTTCTTT
CDR3 protein: CASSLLPGTGNTEAFF

V gene: TRBV21-1
D gene: .
J gene: TRBJ2-3
clone size: once
CDR3 DNA: TGTGCCAGCCCAATCGAGGGTCGGACTAGCGGGAGGTCCCCAGATACGCAGTATTTT
CDR3 protein: CASPIEGRTSGRSPDTQYF

V gene: TRBV28
D gene: .
J gene: TRBJ2-1
clone size: few
CDR3 DNA: TGTGCCAGCAGTTTACGGGTTGCTGGGCAGTTCTTC
CDR3 protein: CASSLRVAGQFF

V gene: TRBV19
D gene: TRBD2
J gene: TRBJ2-3
clone size: .
CDR3 DNA: TGTGCCAGTAGTTCTCGAGCGGGAGTAACAGATACGCAGTATTTT
CDR3 protein: CASSSRAGVTDTQYF

V gene: TRBV5-6
D gene: .
J gene: TRBJ1-3
clone size: .
CDR3 DNA: TGTGCCAGCAGCTTGGGACAGAGCTCTGGAAACACCATATATTTT
CDR3 protein: CASSLGQSSGNTIYF

V gene: TRBV7-8
D gene: .
J gene: TRBJ2-5
clone size: .
CDR3 DNA: TGTGCCAGCAGCAGGGTCAGGGTTGGAGAGACCCAGTACTTC
CDR3 protein: CASSRVRVGETQYF

V gene: TRBV6-1
D gene: .
J gene: TRBJ2-5
clone size: .
CDR3 DNA: TGTGCCAGCAGTGTGGACTCCTCCAGAGAGACCCAGTACTTC
CDR3 protein: CASSVDSSRETQYF

V gene: TRBV7-9
D gene: TRBD1
J gene: TRBJ2-5
clone size: once
CDR3 DNA: TGTGCCAGCAGCCCGATCGGACAGGGGCCTCAAGATGAGACCCAGTACTTC
CDR3 protein: CASSPIGQGPQDETQYF

V gene: TRBV5-1
D gene: TRBD2
J gene: TRBJ2-7
clone size: .
CDR3 DNA: TGCGCCAGCAGCTTGGGACTAGCGGGGGGCTACGAGCAGTACTTC
CDR3 protein: CASSLGLAGGYEQYF

V gene: TRBV6-6
D gene: TRBD1
J gene: TRBJ2-5
clone size: few
CDR3 DNA: TGTGCCAGCAGTACTGGGACAGGGGGAGAGACCCAGTACTTC
CDR3 protein: CASSTGTGGETQYF

V gene: TRBV7-6
D gene: .
J gene: TRBJ2-3
clone size: .
CDR3 DNA: TGTGCCAGCAGCTTAGGGGGAATAAGAGGAGGGCAGTATTTT
CDR3 protein: CASSLGGIRGGQYF

V gene: TRBV19
D gene: TRBD1
J gene: TRBJ1-2
clone size: .
CDR3 DNA: TGTGCCAGTACAGGACAGGGCTTCCATGGCTACACCTTC
CDR3 protein: CASTGQGFHGYTF

V gene: TRBV6-4
D gene: TRBD1
J gene: TRBJ1-6
clone size: .
CDR3 DNA: TGTGCCAGCAGTGCGGGGACAGGGGATAATTCACCCCTCCACTTT
CDR3 protein: CASSAGTGDNSPLHF

V gene: TRBV7-9
D gene: TRBD1
J gene: TRBJ1-1
clone size: .
CDR3 DNA: TGTGCCAGCAGCTTACGGCAGGGGGGGAACACTGAAGCTTTCTTT
CDR3 protein: CASSLRQGGNTEAFF